The rows below give T cell receptor beta chains drawn from one sample of a study of blood T cells in healthy people across ages. TCRdb re-analysed the 5' RACE reads in MiXCR, keeping a single row per CDR3 protein. Of 1.5 million to 2 million distinct CDR3 sequences listed, just under 50% are singletons. Sequenced: blood. These receptors all stem from a woman in her thirties or forties in good health. The CDR3 runs from the conserved cysteine through the conserved F or W. The order of the fields is CDR3 length, clone size, D gene, V gene, J gene, CDR3 protein, CDR3 DNA. The D gene is left open where the match is weak. Not every row has a clone size; where given, it reads once, few, many or a size class.

length: 15; size: NA; D: NA; V: TRBV15; J: TRBJ2-5; CDR3: CATSSGWTLQETQYF; DNA: TGTGCCACCAGCAGTGGGTGGACACTTCAAGAGACCCAGTACTTC
length: 14; size: NA; D: NA; V: TRBV7-9; J: TRBJ1-2; CDR3: CASSLGETNYGYTF; DNA: TGTGCCAGCAGCTTAGGGGAGACTAACTATGGCTACACCTTC
length: 15; size: NA; D: TRBD1; V: TRBV7-2; J: TRBJ1-2; CDR3: CASSSPTGKGYGYTF; DNA: TGTGCCAGCAGCTCTCCGACAGGGAAGGGCTATGGCTACACCTTC
length: 15; size: once; D: NA; V: TRBV10-3; J: TRBJ2-1; CDR3: CATSGGGGHYNEQFF; DNA: TGTGCCACCAGTGGAGGAGGGGGCCACTACAATGAGCAGTTCTTC
length: 17; size: NA; D: TRBD2; V: TRBV28; J: TRBJ2-1; CDR3: CASSLPSAGASYNEQFF; DNA: TGTGCCAGCAGTCTTCCCTCAGCGGGGGCCTCCTACAATGAGCAGTTCTTC
length: 16; size: few; D: NA; V: TRBV7-2; J: TRBJ2-1; CDR3: CASSSDGAYPHNEQFF; DNA: TGTGCCAGCAGCTCCGACGGGGCCTACCCCCACAATGAGCAGTTCTTC
length: 16; size: NA; D: TRBD2; V: TRBV7-9; J: TRBJ2-7; CDR3: CASSLSQAGAYYEQYF; DNA: TGTGCCAGCAGCTTAAGTCAAGCGGGGGCTTACTACGAGCAGTACTTC
length: 16; size: NA; D: TRBD2; V: TRBV20-1; J: TRBJ2-7; CDR3: CSASRSGGLRAYEQYF; DNA: TGCAGTGCTAGTCGTAGCGGGGGGTTGAGGGCCTACGAGCAGTACTTC
length: 15; size: few; D: TRBD2; V: TRBV28; J: TRBJ2-1; CDR3: CASRLPSGGYNEQFF; DNA: TGTGCCAGCAGACTCCCTAGCGGGGGCTACAATGAGCAGTTCTTC
length: 13; size: NA; D: NA; V: TRBV29-1; J: TRBJ2-6; CDR3: CSVRSSGANVLTF; DNA: TGCAGCGTTCGCAGCTCTGGGGCCAACGTCCTGACTTTC
length: 14; size: once; D: NA; V: TRBV4-1; J: TRBJ2-5; CDR3: CASSPTGTAGLAYF; DNA: TGCGCCAGCAGCCCGACTGGGACCGCCGGGTTGGCGTACTTC
length: 15; size: NA; D: TRBD2; V: TRBV18; J: TRBJ2-1; CDR3: CASATPTSGEGEQFF; DNA: TGTGCCAGCGCGACCCCCACTAGCGGGGAGGGAGAGCAGTTCTTC
length: 16; size: NA; D: NA; V: TRBV5-1; J: TRBJ1-6; CDR3: CASSLDGSASNSPLHF; DNA: TGCGCCAGCAGCTTGGACGGCAGCGCCTCAAATTCACCCCTCCACTTT
length: 14; size: NA; D: NA; V: TRBV7-9; J: TRBJ2-1; CDR3: CASSLAAGENEQFF; DNA: TGTGCCAGCAGCTTAGCTGCAGGGGAAAATGAGCAGTTCTTC
length: 13; size: few; D: TRBD1; V: TRBV2; J: TRBJ1-2; CDR3: CASRKDRAGGYTF; DNA: TGTGCCAGCAGAAAGGACAGGGCTGGTGGCTACACCTTC
length: 12; size: few; D: NA; V: TRBV20-1; J: TRBJ2-7; CDR3: CSASRPNYEQYF; DNA: TGCAGTGCTAGCCGGCCAAACTACGAGCAGTACTTC
length: 16; size: NA; D: TRBD2; V: TRBV29-1; J: TRBJ2-5; CDR3: CSARTSGGLIQETQYF; DNA: TGCAGCGCTCGGACTAGCGGGGGGCTGATCCAAGAGACCCAGTACTTC
length: 12; size: NA; D: NA; V: TRBV6-5; J: TRBJ2-5; CDR3: CASWGGGETQYF; DNA: TGTGCCAGCTGGGGTGGGGGGGAGACCCAGTACTTC
length: 13; size: NA; D: NA; V: TRBV29-1; J: TRBJ2-7; CDR3: CSVESFSYNEQYF; DNA: TGCAGCGTTGAAAGCTTCTCCTACAATGAGCAGTACTTC
length: 12; size: few; D: NA; V: TRBV20-1; J: TRBJ2-1; CDR3: CSARARRNEQFF; DNA: TGCAGTGCTAGAGCGCGTAGAAATGAGCAGTTCTTC
length: 15; size: NA; D: TRBD1; V: TRBV12-3/TRBV12-4; J: TRBJ2-2; CDR3: CASTSDRGSTGELFF; DNA: TGTGCCAGCACCTCCGACAGGGGATCCACCGGGGAGCTGTTTTTT
length: 14; size: NA; D: TRBD1; V: TRBV6-5; J: TRBJ2-1; CDR3: CASSRQGAVNEQFF; DNA: TGTGCCAGCAGTAGACAGGGGGCGGTGAATGAGCAGTTCTTC
length: 17; size: few; D: TRBD2; V: TRBV4-3; J: TRBJ2-3; CDR3: CASSQDPAGGIKDTQYF; DNA: TGCGCCAGCAGCCAAGACCCAGCGGGGGGTATTAAGGATACGCAGTATTTT
length: 15; size: NA; D: NA; V: TRBV21-1; J: TRBJ1-5; CDR3: CASGLLQGSNQPQHF; DNA: TGTGCCAGCGGATTATTACAGGGTAGCAATCAGCCCCAGCATTTT
length: 15; size: few; D: NA; V: TRBV7-2; J: TRBJ2-7; CDR3: CASSLGLPSSYEQYF; DNA: TGTGCCAGCAGCTTAGGACTTCCCTCCTCCTACGAGCAGTACTTC
length: 14; size: NA; D: NA; V: TRBV12-3/TRBV12-4; J: TRBJ1-5; CDR3: CASRQGVLNQPQHF; DNA: TGTGCCAGCAGACAAGGGGTTCTCAATCAGCCCCAGCATTTT
length: 14; size: NA; D: TRBD1; V: TRBV6-5; J: TRBJ1-6; CDR3: CASRPGQGASPLHF; DNA: TGTGCCAGCAGGCCCGGACAGGGGGCGTCACCCCTCCACTTT
length: 14; size: NA; D: NA; V: TRBV24-1; J: TRBJ2-1; CDR3: CATSDPTGRHEQFF; DNA: TGTGCCACCAGTGATCCAACAGGGAGGCATGAGCAGTTCTTC
length: 14; size: NA; D: TRBD2; V: TRBV20-1; J: TRBJ2-3; CDR3: CSAGLAGATDTQYF; DNA: TGCAGTGCTGGACTAGCGGGGGCCACAGATACGCAGTATTTT
length: 17; size: NA; D: NA; V: TRBV27; J: TRBJ2-3; CDR3: CASSLFSGLAGSGTQYF; DNA: TGTGCCAGCAGTTTATTCTCCGGACTGGCGGGGTCTGGTACGCAGTATTTT
length: 15; size: NA; D: TRBD2; V: TRBV6-6; J: TRBJ2-1; CDR3: CASSSASGRAYEQFF; DNA: TGTGCCAGCAGCTCGGCTAGCGGGAGGGCCTATGAGCAGTTCTTC
length: 13; size: NA; D: NA; V: TRBV5-1; J: TRBJ2-3; CDR3: CASSYSETDAQYF; DNA: TGCGCCAGCAGCTACTCAGAGACAGATGCGCAGTATTTT
length: 14; size: NA; D: NA; V: TRBV7-2; J: TRBJ1-1; CDR3: CASSWKAATSEAFF; DNA: TGTGCCAGCAGCTGGAAGGCCGCTACATCTGAAGCTTTCTTT
length: 14; size: NA; D: TRBD1; V: TRBV6-2/TRBV6-3; J: TRBJ2-1; CDR3: CASIRTGGCNEQFF; DNA: TGTGCCAGCATTCGGACAGGGGGCTGCAATGAGCAGTTCTTC
length: 15; size: NA; D: TRBD2; V: TRBV7-2; J: TRBJ2-7; CDR3: CASSLGLATTYEQYF; DNA: TGTGCCAGCAGCCTGGGACTAGCGACCACCTACGAGCAGTACTTC
length: 15; size: few; D: NA; V: TRBV20-1; J: TRBJ2-5; CDR3: CSARSFGGGLETQYF; DNA: TGCAGTGCTAGAAGCTTCGGGGGAGGCTTGGAGACCCAGTACTTC
length: 16; size: NA; D: TRBD1; V: TRBV7-9; J: TRBJ1-2; CDR3: CASSLVTTGARGGYTF; DNA: TGTGCCAGCAGCTTAGTCACAACAGGGGCCCGAGGAGGCTACACCTTC
length: 15; size: once; D: NA; V: TRBV7-3; J: TRBJ1-6; CDR3: CASSLAGDNGSPLHF; DNA: TGTGCCAGCAGCTTAGCCGGGGATAATGGATCACCCCTCCACTTT
length: 13; size: NA; D: NA; V: TRBV5-1; J: TRBJ2-7; CDR3: CASSLRVEYEQYF; DNA: TGCGCCAGCAGCTTAAGGGTGGAGTACGAGCAGTACTTC
length: 14; size: few; D: NA; V: TRBV18; J: TRBJ2-5; CDR3: CASSPFTTGETQYF; DNA: TGTGCCAGCTCACCATTCACGACGGGAGAGACCCAGTACTTC
length: 11; size: NA; D: TRBD1; V: TRBV7-9; J: TRBJ2-5; CDR3: CASRTGESQYF; DNA: TGTGCCAGCAGGACAGGGGAGTCCCAGTACTTC
length: 17; size: NA; D: NA; V: TRBV4-3; J: TRBJ2-3; CDR3: CASSQGGGFRGTDTQYF; DNA: TGCGCCAGCAGTCAGGGTGGTGGGTTTCGGGGCACAGATACGCAGTATTTT
length: 14; size: NA; D: NA; V: TRBV20-1; J: TRBJ1-1; CDR3: CSASKQIWNTEAFF; DNA: TGCAGTGCTTCAAAACAGATATGGAACACTGAAGCTTTCTTT
length: 17; size: NA; D: NA; V: TRBV5-6; J: TRBJ2-5; CDR3: CASSLAGTLPIKETQYF; DNA: TGTGCCAGCAGCTTGGCCGGGACACTGCCGATCAAAGAGACCCAGTACTTC
length: 15; size: NA; D: NA; V: TRBV6-2/TRBV6-3; J: TRBJ2-1; CDR3: CASRVGVLSYNEQFF; DNA: TGTGCCAGCAGGGTAGGGGTTCTCTCCTACAATGAGCAGTTCTTC
length: 17; size: NA; D: TRBD1; V: TRBV20-1; J: TRBJ2-7; CDR3: CSARGAPGQGSSYEQYF; DNA: TGCAGTGCTAGAGGAGCCCCGGGACAGGGATCCAGCTACGAGCAGTACTTC
length: 15; size: NA; D: TRBD1; V: TRBV5-1; J: TRBJ2-5; CDR3: CASSSQGQGGETQYF; DNA: TGCGCCAGCAGCTCCCAGGGACAGGGGGGAGAGACCCAGTACTTC
length: 13; size: NA; D: NA; V: TRBV11-3; J: TRBJ2-5; CDR3: CASSLEMGGTQYF; DNA: TGTGCCAGCAGCTTAGAAATGGGGGGGACCCAGTACTTC
length: 13; size: NA; D: NA; V: TRBV10-3; J: TRBJ1-2; CDR3: CAISEGTAGGYTF; DNA: TGTGCCATCAGTGAAGGGACGGCGGGAGGCTACACCTTC
length: 14; size: few; D: NA; V: TRBV20-1; J: TRBJ2-5; CDR3: CSARDIGGQETQYF; DNA: TGCAGTGCTAGAGATATAGGGGGACAAGAGACCCAGTACTTC
length: 13; size: NA; D: TRBD2; V: TRBV20-1; J: TRBJ2-1; CDR3: CSARLAGGSGQFF; DNA: TGCAGTGCCCGACTAGCGGGGGGCAGTGGGCAGTTCTTC
length: 14; size: NA; D: NA; V: TRBV20-1; J: TRBJ1-4; CDR3: CSARNRETNEKLFF; DNA: TGCAGTGCTAGAAACAGGGAAACTAATGAAAAACTGTTTTTT
length: 15; size: NA; D: TRBD1; V: TRBV9; J: TRBJ2-1; CDR3: CASSVTGAEGHEQFF; DNA: TGTGCCAGCAGCGTCACAGGGGCCGAGGGCCATGAGCAGTTCTTC